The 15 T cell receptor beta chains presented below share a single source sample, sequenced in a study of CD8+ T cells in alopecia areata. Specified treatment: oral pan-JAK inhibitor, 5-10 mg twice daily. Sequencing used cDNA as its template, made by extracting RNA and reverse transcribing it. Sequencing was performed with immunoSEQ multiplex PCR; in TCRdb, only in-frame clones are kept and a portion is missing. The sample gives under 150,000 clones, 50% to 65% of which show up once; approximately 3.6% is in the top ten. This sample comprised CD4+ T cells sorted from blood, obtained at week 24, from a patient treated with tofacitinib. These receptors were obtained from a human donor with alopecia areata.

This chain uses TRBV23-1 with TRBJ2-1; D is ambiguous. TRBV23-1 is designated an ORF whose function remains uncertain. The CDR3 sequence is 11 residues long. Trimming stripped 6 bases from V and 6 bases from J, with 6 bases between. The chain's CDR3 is CASSHRNEQFF. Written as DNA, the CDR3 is TGCGCCAGCAGCCACCGCAATGAGCAGTTCTTC.

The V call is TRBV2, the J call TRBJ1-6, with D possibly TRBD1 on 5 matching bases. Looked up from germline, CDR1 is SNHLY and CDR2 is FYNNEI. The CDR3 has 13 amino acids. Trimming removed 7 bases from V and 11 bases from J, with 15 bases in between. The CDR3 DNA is TGTGCCAGCACGGGGACCGCATGGGCACCCCTCCACTTT. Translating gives CASTGTAWAPLHF.

The CDR3 region has the DNA TGCAGCACCTGGGAACACGACAGACTGAACTATGGCTACACCTTC. It specifies CSTWEHDRLNYGYTF. The chain combines TRBV29-1 with TRBJ1-2, with D tentatively TRBD1 (5 bases). V lost 8 bases and J 2 bases, leaving 21 bases between the germline ends. The CDR3 sequence is 15 residues long. Germline CDR1 SQVTM, CDR2 ANQGSEA.

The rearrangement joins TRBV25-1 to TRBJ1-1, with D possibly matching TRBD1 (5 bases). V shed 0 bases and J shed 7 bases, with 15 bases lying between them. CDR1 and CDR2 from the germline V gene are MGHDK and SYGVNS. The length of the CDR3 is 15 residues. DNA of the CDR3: TGTGCCAGCAGTGAATATAGGAGGGGCTGGGGTGAAGCTTTCTTT. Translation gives CASSEYRRGWGEAFF. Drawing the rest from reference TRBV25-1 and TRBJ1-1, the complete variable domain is EADIYQTPRYLVIGTGKKITLECSQTMGHDKMYWYQQDPGMELHLIHYSYGVNSTEKGDLSSESTVSRIRTEHFPLTLESARPSHTSQYLCASSEYRRGWGEAFFGQGTRLTVV.

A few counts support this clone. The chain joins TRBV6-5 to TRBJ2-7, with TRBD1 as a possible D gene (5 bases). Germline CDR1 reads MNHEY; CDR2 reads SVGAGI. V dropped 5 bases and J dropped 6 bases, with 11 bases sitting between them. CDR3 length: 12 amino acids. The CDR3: CASSTLRGEQYF. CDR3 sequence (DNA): TGTGCCAGCAGTACCCTTAGGGGCGAGCAGTACTTC.

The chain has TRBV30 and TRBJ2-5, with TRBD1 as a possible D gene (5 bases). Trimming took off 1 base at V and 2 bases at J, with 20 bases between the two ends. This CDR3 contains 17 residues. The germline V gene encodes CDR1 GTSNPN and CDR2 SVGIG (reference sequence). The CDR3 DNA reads TGTGCCTGGAGTGATTTTCGCCCGACAGTGACTCAAGAGACCCAGTACTTC. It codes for CAWSDFRPTVTQETQYF.

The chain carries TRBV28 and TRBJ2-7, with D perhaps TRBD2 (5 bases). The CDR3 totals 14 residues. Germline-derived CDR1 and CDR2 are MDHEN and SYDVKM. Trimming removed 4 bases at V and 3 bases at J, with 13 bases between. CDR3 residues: CASSYPGSSYEQYF. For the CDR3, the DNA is TGTGCCAGCAGTTATCCGGGGAGTAGCTACGAGCAGTACTTC.

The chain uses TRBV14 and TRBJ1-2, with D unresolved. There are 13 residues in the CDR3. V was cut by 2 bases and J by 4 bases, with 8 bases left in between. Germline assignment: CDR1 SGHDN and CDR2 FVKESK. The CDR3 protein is CASSQQTVYGYTF. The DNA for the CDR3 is TGTGCCAGCAGCCAACAGACGGTCTATGGCTACACCTTC.

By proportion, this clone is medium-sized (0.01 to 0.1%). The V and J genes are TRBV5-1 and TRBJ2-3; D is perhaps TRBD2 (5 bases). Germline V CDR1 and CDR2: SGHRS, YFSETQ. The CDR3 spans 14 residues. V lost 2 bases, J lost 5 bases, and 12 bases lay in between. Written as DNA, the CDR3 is TGCGCCAGCAGCTTCTCATCTGAGGGAGATACGCAGTATTTT. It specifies CASSFSSEGDTQYF. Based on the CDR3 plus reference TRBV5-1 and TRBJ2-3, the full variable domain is KAGVTQTPRYLIKTRGQQVTLSCSPISGHRSVSWYQQTPGQGLQFLFEYFSETQRNKGNFPGRFSGRQFSNSRSEMNVSTLELGDSALYLCASSFSSEGDTQYFGPGTRLTVL.

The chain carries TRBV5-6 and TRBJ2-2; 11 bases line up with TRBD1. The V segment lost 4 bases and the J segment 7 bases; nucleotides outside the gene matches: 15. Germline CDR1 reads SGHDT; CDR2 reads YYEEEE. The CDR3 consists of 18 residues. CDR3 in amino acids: CASSPMDRGRVKSGELFF. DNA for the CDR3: TGTGCCAGCAGCCCCATGGACAGGGGGCGAGTGAAGAGCGGGGAGCTGTTTTTT.

The CDR3 loop reads CASSEQGRDHQPQHF. CDR3 sequence (DNA): TGCGCCAGCAGCGAACAGGGACGAGATCATCAGCCCCAGCATTTT. The rearrangement links TRBV5-1 to TRBJ1-5; tentative D call: TRBD1 (6 bases). The CDR3 covers 15 residues. Germline loops: CDR1 SGHRS, CDR2 YFSETQ. With 4 bases removed from V and 5 bases from J, the gap between germline ends came to 16 bases.

This CDR3 reads CASSPKERGPYEQYF. The CDR3 region has the DNA TGCGCCAGCAGCCCTAAGGAGCGGGGCCCCTACGAGCAGTACTTC. This sequence joins TRBV5-1 and TRBJ2-7, with 7 bases aligning to TRBD2. V shed 4 bases, J shed 2 bases, and the junction held 9 bases outside the gene matches. The CDR3 is 15 residues long. Per germline, CDR1 SGHRS and CDR2 YFSETQ.

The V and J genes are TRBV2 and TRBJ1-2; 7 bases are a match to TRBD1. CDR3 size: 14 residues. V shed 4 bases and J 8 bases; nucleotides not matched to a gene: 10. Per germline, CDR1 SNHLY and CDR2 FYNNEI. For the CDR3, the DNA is TGTGCCAGCAGTGTTCTAGGACAGGCGGGCGGCTACACCTTC. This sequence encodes CASSVLGQAGGYTF.

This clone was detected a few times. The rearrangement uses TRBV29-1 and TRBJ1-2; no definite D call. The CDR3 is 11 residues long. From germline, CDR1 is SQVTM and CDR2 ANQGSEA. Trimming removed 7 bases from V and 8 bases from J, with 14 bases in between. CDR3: CSANTPEGYTF. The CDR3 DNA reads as TGCAGCGCAAACACACCGGAGGGCTACACCTTC.

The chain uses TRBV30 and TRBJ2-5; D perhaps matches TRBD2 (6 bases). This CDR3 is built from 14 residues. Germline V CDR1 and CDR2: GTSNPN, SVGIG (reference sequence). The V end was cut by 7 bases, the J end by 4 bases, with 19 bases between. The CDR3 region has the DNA TGTGCCTCTCGGTCATCGAGGGGAGGAGAGACCCAGTACTTC. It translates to CASRSSRGGETQYF.